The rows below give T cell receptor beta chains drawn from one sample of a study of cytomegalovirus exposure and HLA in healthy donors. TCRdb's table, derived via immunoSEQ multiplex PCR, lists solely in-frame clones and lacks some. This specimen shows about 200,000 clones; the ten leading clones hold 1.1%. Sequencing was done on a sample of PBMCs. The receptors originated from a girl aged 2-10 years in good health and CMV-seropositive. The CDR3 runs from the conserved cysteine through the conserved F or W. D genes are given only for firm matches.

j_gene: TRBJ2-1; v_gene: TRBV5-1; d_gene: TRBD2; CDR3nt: TGCGCCAGCAGCTTGACGGGGACTAAGTACAATGAGCAGTTCTTC; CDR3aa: CASSLTGTKYNEQFF
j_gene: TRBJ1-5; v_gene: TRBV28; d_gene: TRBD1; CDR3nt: TGTGCCAGCAACCACGACAGGGATCGCCAGCCCCAGCATTTT; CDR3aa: CASNHDRDRQPQHF
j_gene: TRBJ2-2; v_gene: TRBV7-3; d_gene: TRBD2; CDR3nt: TGTGCCAGCAGTCCCGGTCTAGCGGGGACCGGGGAGCTGTTTTTT; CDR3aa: CASSPGLAGTGELFF
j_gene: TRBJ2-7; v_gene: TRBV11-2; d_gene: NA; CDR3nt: TGTGCCAGCAGCGAGCCCCGAGGGTCCTACGAGCAGTACTTC; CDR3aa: CASSEPRGSYEQYF
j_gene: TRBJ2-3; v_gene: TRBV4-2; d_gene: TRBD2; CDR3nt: TGTGCCAGCAGCCCCACGACTAGCGGGAGGGCCATAGATACGCAGTATTTT; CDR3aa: CASSPTTSGRAIDTQYF
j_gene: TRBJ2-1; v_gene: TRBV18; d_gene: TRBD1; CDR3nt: TGTGCCAGCTCACCACGACCACCCGGACAGGGAATTTTGAATGAGCAGTTCTTC; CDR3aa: CASSPRPPGQGILNEQFF
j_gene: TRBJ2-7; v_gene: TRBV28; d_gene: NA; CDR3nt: TGTGCCAGCAGTTTAGGTCGGGAGTACGAGCAGTACTTC; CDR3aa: CASSLGREYEQYF
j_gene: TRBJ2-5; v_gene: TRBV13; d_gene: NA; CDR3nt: TGTGCCAGCAGCTTAGGTGGGGCCCCCCAAGAGACCCAGTACTTC; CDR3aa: CASSLGGAPQETQYF
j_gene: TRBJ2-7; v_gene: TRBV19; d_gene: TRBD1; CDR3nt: TGTGCCAGTACCCCCGGGACAGGGGAGTCCTACGAGCAGTACTTC; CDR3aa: CASTPGTGESYEQYF
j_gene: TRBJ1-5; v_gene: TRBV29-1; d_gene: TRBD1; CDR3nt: TGCAGCGTTGCGGGACAGGGGGATCAGCCCCAGCATTTT; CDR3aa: CSVAGQGDQPQHF
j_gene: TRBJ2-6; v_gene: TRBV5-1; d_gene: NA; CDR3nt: TGCGCCAGCAGCCCCAACTCTGGGGCCAACGTCCTGACTTTC; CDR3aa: CASSPNSGANVLTF
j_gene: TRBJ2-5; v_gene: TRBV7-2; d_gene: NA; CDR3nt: TGTGCCAGCAGCTTAGACAGGCCGGAGACCCAGTACTTC; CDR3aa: CASSLDRPETQYF
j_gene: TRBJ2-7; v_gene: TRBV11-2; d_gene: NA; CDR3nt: TGTGCCAGCAGCTTAGTGGGTGTGAGGCAGTATTCCTACGAGCAGTACTTC; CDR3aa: CASSLVGVRQYSYEQYF
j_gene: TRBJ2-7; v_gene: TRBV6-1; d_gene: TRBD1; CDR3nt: TGTGCCAGCAAGGATAGGGACAGCGTCTTCTACGAGCAGTACTTC; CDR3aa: CASKDRDSVFYEQYF
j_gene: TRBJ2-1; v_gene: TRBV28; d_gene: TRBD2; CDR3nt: TGTGCCAGCAGTGGCCCCTTACTAGCGATTTGGACGAATGAGCAGTTCTTC; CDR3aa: CASSGPLLAIWTNEQFF
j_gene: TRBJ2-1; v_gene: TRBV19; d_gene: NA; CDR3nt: TGTGCCAGTAGTATTAAGTTGGCGGGAATCAATGAGCAGTTCTTC; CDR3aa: CASSIKLAGINEQFF
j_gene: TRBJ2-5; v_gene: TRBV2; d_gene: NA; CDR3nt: TGTGCCAGCAGCTACGGAGAGACCCAGTACTTC; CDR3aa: CASSYGETQYF
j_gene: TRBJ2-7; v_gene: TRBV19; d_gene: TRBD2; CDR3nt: TGTGCCAGCTCTAGCGGGAGTTCCTACGAGCAGTACTTC; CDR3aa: CASSSGSSYEQYF
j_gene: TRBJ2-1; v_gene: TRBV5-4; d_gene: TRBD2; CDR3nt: TGTGCCAGCAGTACGACTAGCGGCATCAACAATGAGCAGTTCTTC; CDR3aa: CASSTTSGINNEQFF
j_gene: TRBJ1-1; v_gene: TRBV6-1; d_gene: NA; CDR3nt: TGTGCCAGCAGTGAAGCCGGAACAGGCTGGAACACTGAAGCTTTCTTT; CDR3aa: CASSEAGTGWNTEAFF
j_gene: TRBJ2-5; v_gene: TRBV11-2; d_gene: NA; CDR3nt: TGTGCCAGCAGCTTAGGGGCCTTGTACCAAGAGACCCAGTACTTC; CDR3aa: CASSLGALYQETQYF
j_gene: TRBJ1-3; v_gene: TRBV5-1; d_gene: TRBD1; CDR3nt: TGCGCCAGCAGCCCAGGACAGGGGGCTGGAAACACCATATATTTT; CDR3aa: CASSPGQGAGNTIYF
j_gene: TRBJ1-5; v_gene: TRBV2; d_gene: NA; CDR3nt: TGTGCCAGCAGGGTGGGGGGACTGGGTCAGCCCCAGCATTTT; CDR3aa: CASRVGGLGQPQHF
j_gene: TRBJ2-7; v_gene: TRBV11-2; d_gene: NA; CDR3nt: TGTGCCAGCAGCTTAAGGTTGGGCTACGTCTACGAGCAGTACTTC; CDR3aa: CASSLRLGYVYEQYF
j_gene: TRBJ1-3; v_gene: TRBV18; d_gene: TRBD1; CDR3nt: TGTGCCAGCTCACCAGGGACAGGCTCTGGAAACACCATATATTTT; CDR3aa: CASSPGTGSGNTIYF
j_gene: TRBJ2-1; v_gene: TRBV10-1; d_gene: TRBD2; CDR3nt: TGCGCCAGCGGCCCGGGACTAGCGGGAGGCGGGAGGGGCCATGAGCAGTTCTTC; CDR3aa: CASGPGLAGGGRGHEQFF
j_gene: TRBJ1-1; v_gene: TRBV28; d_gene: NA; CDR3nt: TGTGCCAGCAGTTTTGACAGTACCACTGAAGCTTTCTTT; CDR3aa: CASSFDSTTEAFF
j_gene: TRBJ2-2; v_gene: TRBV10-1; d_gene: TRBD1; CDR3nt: TGCGCCAGCACCGGTGACAGGGCCGGCACCGGGGAGCTGTTTTTT; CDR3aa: CASTGDRAGTGELFF
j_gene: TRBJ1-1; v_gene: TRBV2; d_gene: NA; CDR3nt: TGTGCCATCCAGAGGGGTCCGCGGGGCACTGAAGCTTTCTTT; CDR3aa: CAIQRGPRGTEAFF
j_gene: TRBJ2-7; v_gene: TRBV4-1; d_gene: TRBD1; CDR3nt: TGCGCCAGCAGCCTAAGACAGGGGACCTACGAGCAGTACTTC; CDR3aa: CASSLRQGTYEQYF
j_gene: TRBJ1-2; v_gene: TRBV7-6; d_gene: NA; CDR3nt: TGTGCCAGCAGCCCAGATGCTAACTATGGCTACACCTTC; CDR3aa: CASSPDANYGYTF
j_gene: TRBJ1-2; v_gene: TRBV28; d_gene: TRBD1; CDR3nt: TGTGCCAGCAGAACAAGACAGGGGGGAGGGGGCTACACCTTC; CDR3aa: CASRTRQGGGGYTF
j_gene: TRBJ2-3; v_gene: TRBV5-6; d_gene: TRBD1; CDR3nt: TGTGCCAGCAGCTTAGGGACAGGTAACACAGATACGCAGTATTTT; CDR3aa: CASSLGTGNTDTQYF
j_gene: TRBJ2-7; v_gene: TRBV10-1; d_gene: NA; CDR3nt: TGCGCCAGCAGTGAGTCGTCAGGGTACTACGAGCAGTACTTC; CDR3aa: CASSESSGYYEQYF
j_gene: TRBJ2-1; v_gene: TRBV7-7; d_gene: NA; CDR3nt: TGTGCCAGCAGCTTAGGCCCGGCGGGCGAGCAGTTCTTC; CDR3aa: CASSLGPAGEQFF
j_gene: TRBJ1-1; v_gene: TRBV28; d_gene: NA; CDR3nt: TGTGCCAGCAGTTCCCCGGGGCGGGTGGAGGGGTACACTGAAGCTTTCTTT; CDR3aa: CASSSPGRVEGYTEAFF
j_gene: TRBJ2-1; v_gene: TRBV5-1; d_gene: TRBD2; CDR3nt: TGCGCCAGCAGCACCCATAGCGGGGGATCTTACAATGAGCAGTTCTTC; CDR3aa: CASSTHSGGSYNEQFF
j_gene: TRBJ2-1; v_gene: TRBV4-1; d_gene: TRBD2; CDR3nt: TGCGCCAGCAGCCAATTGCGACTAGCGGGGAGGGATGAGCAGTTCTTC; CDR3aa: CASSQLRLAGRDEQFF
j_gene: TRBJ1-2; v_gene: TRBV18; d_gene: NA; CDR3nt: TGTGCCAGCTCACCCCCCTCTACTAACTATGGCTACACCTTC; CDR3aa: CASSPPSTNYGYTF
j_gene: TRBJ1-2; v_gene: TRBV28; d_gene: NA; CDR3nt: TGTGCCAGCAGTTTACAGGTGAACTATGGCTACACCTTC; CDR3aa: CASSLQVNYGYTF
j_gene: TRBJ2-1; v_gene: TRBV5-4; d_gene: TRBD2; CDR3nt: TGTGCCAGCAGCCCGGACGTGAGTAGCGGGAGGCTCTACAATGAGCAGTTCTTC; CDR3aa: CASSPDVSSGRLYNEQFF
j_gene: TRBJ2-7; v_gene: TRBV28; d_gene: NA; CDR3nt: TGTGCCAGCACTCTTAGCGGTAGGAGATACGAGCAGTACTTC; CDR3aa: CASTLSGRRYEQYF
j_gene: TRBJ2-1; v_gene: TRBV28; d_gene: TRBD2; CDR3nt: TGTGCCAGCAGTTCCATGGCATCTAGCGGGCCAGCCTACAATGAGCAGTTCTTC; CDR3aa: CASSSMASSGPAYNEQFF
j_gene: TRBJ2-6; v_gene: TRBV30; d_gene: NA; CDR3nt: TGTGCCTGGAGTGTGGGGCTGATCTCTGGGGCCAACGTCCTGACTTTC; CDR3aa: CAWSVGLISGANVLTF
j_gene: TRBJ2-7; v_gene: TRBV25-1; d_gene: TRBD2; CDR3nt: TGTGCCAGCAGTGCGCTAGCGGGAGAAGGCGAGCAGTACTTC; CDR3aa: CASSALAGEGEQYF
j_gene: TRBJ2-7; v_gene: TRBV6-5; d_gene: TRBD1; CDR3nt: TGTGCCAGCAGTTCACGGACAGGGGGCCCCTACGAGCAGTACTTC; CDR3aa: CASSSRTGGPYEQYF
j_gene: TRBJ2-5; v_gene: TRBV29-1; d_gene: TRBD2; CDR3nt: TGCAGCGTCGGGACTAGCGGGAGGGCCGTGGAGACCCAGTACTTC; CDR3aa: CSVGTSGRAVETQYF
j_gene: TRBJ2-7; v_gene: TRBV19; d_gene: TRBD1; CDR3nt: TGTGCCAGTAGTATGGCGGACAGGGTAGGGTACGAGCAGTACTTC; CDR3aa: CASSMADRVGYEQYF
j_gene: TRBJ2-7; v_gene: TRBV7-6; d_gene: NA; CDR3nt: TGTGCCAGCAGCATAAGCGGTTACTCCTACGAGCAGTACTTC; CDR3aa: CASSISGYSYEQYF
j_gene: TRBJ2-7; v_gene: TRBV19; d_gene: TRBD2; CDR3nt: TGTGCCAGTGGGGAGCGGGACCCATCCTACGAGCAGTACTTC; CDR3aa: CASGERDPSYEQYF
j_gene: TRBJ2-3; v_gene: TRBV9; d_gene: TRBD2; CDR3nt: TGTGCCAGCAGCCTCGGGACTATAGCAGATACGCAGTATTTT; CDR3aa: CASSLGTIADTQYF
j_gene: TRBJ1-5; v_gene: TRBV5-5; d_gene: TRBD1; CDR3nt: TGTGCCAGCAGCTTAGACCGGGACAGGGGGCAAAATCAGCCCCAGCATTTT; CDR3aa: CASSLDRDRGQNQPQHF
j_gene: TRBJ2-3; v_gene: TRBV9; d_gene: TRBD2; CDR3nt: TGTGCCAGCGGGGGACTAAGCACAGATACGCAGTATTTT; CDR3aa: CASGGLSTDTQYF